This note documents a single TCR beta chain sequence. The antigen remains unidentified. CDR1 SGHNT and CDR2 YYREEE come from the germline V gene (reference sequence). V dropped 2 bases and J dropped 5 bases, with 20 bases sitting between them. The CDR3 runs to 16 residues. The repertoire was sequenced with immunoSEQ multiplex PCR; TCRdb's copy has only in-frame clones and lacks some. The data contain roughly 32,000 clones, more than 80% of them singletons. Receiving focal radiation plus CTLA-4 blockade with ipilimumab were patients who had chemo-refractory metastatic non-small-cell lung cancer. The sample originates from a study of radiotherapy plus CTLA-4 blockade in lung cancer. Study observations and caveats: Once radiotherapy plus ipilimumab had been given, TCR clones derived from tumor expanded in blood.

This rearrangement joins TRBV5-4 to TRBJ2-7; D might be TRBD1 (6 bases). This specimen was peripheral blood, taken from a patient treated with radiotherapy plus ipilimumab. The origin of this receptor is a human donor with non-small cell lung cancer that progressed on radiotherapy plus ipilimumab. The CDR3 sequence: CASSLPTLGQSNEQYF. The CDR3 coding sequence is TGTGCCAGCAGCTTACCAACGCTCGGACAGTCCAACGAGCAGTACTTC.